A single sample is the source of the 29 T cell receptor beta chains below, sequenced in a study of beta chain features in type 1 diabetes. The study, taken as a whole, reports: A moderate, significant TCRB CDR3 shortening appeared in type 1 diabetes across four CD4+ subsets.

cDNA synthesis used the whole RNA isolate, giving expressed TCRB sequences. Clones were sequenced by immunoSEQ multiplex PCR, and TCRdb holds only the in-frame ones, with some missing. This table holds under 300,000 clones, around 22% found once. These receptors' antigens are unknown. Sequencing was performed on naive CD4+ T cells from blood. All receptors derive from a woman in her twenties or thirties with type 1 diabetes.

On this clone: One junction end does not reproduce the germline sequence, and a read error may be involved. The chain recombines TRBV29-1 with TRBJ2-3, with TRBD2 identical over 8 bases. CDR3 length equals 14 residues. The germline gives CDR1 SQVTM, CDR2 ANQGSEA. The CDR3 DNA is TGCAGCGATGAAGCGGGAGCCACCACAGATACGCAGTATTTT. Translating it yields CSDEAGATTDTQYF.

This clone was found a few times. The J gene is TRBJ2-5, the V gene TRBV5-6; D might be TRBD1 (6 bases). Deletions cut 2 bases from V and 6 bases from J, with 8 bases between. The CDR3 length is 12 residues. The germline gives CDR1 SGHDT, CDR2 YYEEEE. The CDR3 loop reads CASSLTGQTQYF. In nucleotides, the CDR3 is TGTGCCAGCAGCTTAACAGGGCAGACCCAGTACTTC.

V is TRBV30 and J is TRBJ2-6; no reliable D call. The CDR3 is 14 residues long. CDR1 is GTSNPN, CDR2 SVGIG, per germline (reference sequence). Trimming stripped 3 bases from V and 1 base from J, with 7 bases between. This CDR3 is CAWSSISGANVLTF. Written as DNA, the CDR3 is TGTGCCTGGAGCAGTATTTCTGGGGCCAACGTCCTGACTTTC.

CDR3: CAWRTGGGVEQYF. CDR3 bases: TGTGCCTGGAGGACAGGTGGGGGAGTCGAGCAGTACTTC. The chain couples TRBV30 to TRBJ2-7; maybe TRBD1 (6 bases). Between the trimmed V and J ends, which lost 3 bases and 6 bases, there was a span of 15 bases. CDR3 length: 13 residues. Germline loops: CDR1 GTSNPN, CDR2 SVGIG (reference sequence). Supplemented by reference TRBV30 and TRBJ2-7, the full variable domain reads SQTIHQWPATLVQPVGSPLSLECTVEGTSNPNLYWYRQAAGRGLQLLFYSVGIGQISSEVPQNLSASRPQDRQFILSSKKLLLSDSGFYLCAWRTGGGVEQYFGPGTRLTVT.

The chain is built from TRBV30 and TRBJ1-1, with D possibly TRBD1 on 6 matching bases. CDR1 and CDR2 (germline): GTSNPN, SVGIG (reference sequence). The CDR3 extends over 13 amino acids. V lost 5 bases, J lost 3 bases, and 13 bases lay in between. CDR3 sequence: CAWAQGPDTEAFF. CDR3 sequence (DNA): TGTGCCTGGGCACAGGGTCCGGACACTGAAGCTTTCTTT.

The chain recombines TRBV16 with TRBJ2-1; D is ambiguous. The ends were cut back, 4 bases at V and 5 bases at J, with 9 bases in the middle. The CDR3 contains 13 residues. Looked up from germline, CDR1 is KGHSY and CDR2 is FQNENV. The CDR3 loop is CASSLNRDNEQFF. The CDR3 DNA is TGTGCCAGCAGCCTGAACAGAGACAATGAGCAGTTCTTC.

This clone has just a few counts. The rearrangement uses TRBV7-9 and TRBJ2-1; 10 nucleotides match TRBD2. J lost 5 bases, V lost 5 bases, and 6 bases had no gene match. The CDR3 has 15 amino acids. Per the germline V gene, CDR1 is SEHNR and CDR2 is FQNEAQ (reference sequence). CDR3 sequence reads: CASSASGSRNNEQFF. The CDR3 DNA follows: TGTGCCAGCAGCGCTAGCGGGAGTAGGAACAATGAGCAGTTCTTC.

This chain uses TRBV11-1 with TRBJ2-1; TRBD2 might be the D (6 bases). The CDR3 totals 15 residues. Germline V gene lookup returns CDR1 SGHAT and CDR2 FQDESV (reference sequence). V was shortened by 1 base and J by 4 bases, with 11 bases between the two germline ends. CDR3 in amino acids: CASSLGSGDYNEQFF. The DNA of the CDR3 is TGTGCCAGCAGCTTAGGTAGCGGAGATTACAATGAGCAGTTCTTC. The full variable domain, rest sourced from reference TRBV11-1 and TRBJ2-1, is EAEVAQSPRYKITEKSQAVAFWCDPISGHATLYWYRQILGQGPELLVQFQDESVVDDSQLPKDRFSAERLKGVDSTLKIQPAELGDSAMYLCASSLGSGDYNEQFFGPGTRLTVL.

CDR3 loop: CASRLAVYEQYF. CDR3 nucleotide sequence: TGCGCCAGCAGACTAGCGGTCTACGAGCAGTACTTC. The J gene is TRBJ2-7, the V gene TRBV4-1; TRBD2 matches at 8 bases. Germline trimming cut 6 bases from V and 3 bases from J; bases unmatched to any gene: 1. The germline V gene encodes CDR1 MGHRA and CDR2 YSYEKL. The CDR3 is 12 amino acids.

In this sample, this clone turned up a few times. The J gene is TRBJ2-1, the V gene TRBV7-2; perhaps TRBD2 as D (6 bases). This CDR3 region has 15 residues. CDR1 and CDR2 from the germline V gene are SGHTA and FQGNSA. Trimming took 3 bases from V and 0 from J, leaving 9 bases between them. In DNA form, the CDR3 reads TGTGCCAGCAGCTTTAGCGGTGGCTCCTACAATGAGCAGTTCTTC. Residues: CASSFSGGSYNEQFF.

This chain joins TRBV6-5 and TRBJ2-7; 10 bases map to TRBD2. V gave up 2 bases and J gave up 7 bases; unmatched junction bases: 8. Germline CDR1 and CDR2: MNHEY and SVGAGI. There are 15 residues in the CDR3. CDR3 protein: CASSYDRLAGDEQYF. The CDR3 nucleotides are TGTGCCAGCAGTTACGACCGGCTAGCGGGAGATGAGCAGTACTTC.

This clone turned up a few times. This chain joins TRBV5-1 and TRBJ2-2; 9 bases agree with TRBD2. The junction had 6 bases not matched to a gene; V was cut back by 1 base and J by 5 bases. Per germline, CDR1 SGHRS and CDR2 YFSETQ. This CDR3 comprises 16 residues. The CDR3 region has the DNA TGCGCCAGCAGCTTGACTAGCGGGCACCCAACCGGGGAGCTGTTTTTT. It is translated as CASSLTSGHPTGELFF.

This clone occurred a few times. The V and J genes are TRBV27 and TRBJ2-1; 7 bases are shared with TRBD1. This CDR3 is 15 amino acids long. V trimming: 3 bases; J trimming: 1 base; junction bases outside the gene matches: 3. Germline V lookup: CDR1 MNHEY, CDR2 SMNVEV (reference sequence). CDR3 sequence (DNA): TGTGCCAGCAGTTTTGTCAGGGGGTCCTACAATGAGCAGTTCTTC. The encoded protein is CASSFVRGSYNEQFF.

The chain is built from TRBV6-1 and TRBJ2-7; D not resolved. The V and J ends lost 7 bases and 3 bases respectively, with 13 bases between them. The CDR3 has 13 amino acids. CDR1 and CDR2 (germline): MNHNS, SASEGT. CDR3 DNA: TGTGCCAGCACGACACAACTCCACTACGAGCAGTACTTC. Its translation is CASTTQLHYEQYF.

This clone was picked up a small number of times. The chain joins TRBV15 to TRBJ1-1, with a weak D call TRBD1 (6 bases). The CDR3 totals 16 residues. The V end lost 3 bases, the J end lost 7 bases, and 21 bases lay between the germline ends. Germline V gene lookup returns CDR1 LNHNV and CDR2 YYDKDF (reference sequence). The CDR3 bases are TGTGCCACCAGCAGCCGATCGGGAGGGGGTAACTATGAAGCTTTCTTT. Amino acid sequence: CATSSRSGGGNYEAFF.

This chain's CDR3 is CAIRAQAGTVDTQYF. DNA of the CDR3: TGTGCCATCAGGGCCCAGGCGGGAACGGTAGATACGCAGTATTTT. The rearrangement links TRBV10-3 to TRBJ2-3; the D gene is possibly TRBD2 (6 bases). The CDR3 has 15 residues. From germline, CDR1 is ENHRY and CDR2 SYGVKD. V was trimmed by 6 bases and J by 5 bases, leaving 18 bases between them.

The chain links TRBV19 to TRBJ1-5, with D unresolved. The CDR3 length is 17 residues. Germline V lookup: CDR1 LNHDA, CDR2 SQIVND (reference sequence). The V end was cut by 3 bases, the J end by 4 bases, with 19 bases between. For the CDR3, the DNA is TGTGCCAGTAGTATGGTGTTAGCACCTTACAAAAATCAGCCCCAGCATTTT. This translates into CASSMVLAPYKNQPQHF.

This clone was seen a handful of times. This chain connects TRBV7-9 to TRBJ2-1; the match to TRBD1 covers 9 bases. The junction had 12 bases not matched to a gene; V was cut back by 8 bases and J by 10 bases. Looked up from germline, CDR1 is SEHNR and CDR2 is FQNEAQ (reference sequence). This CDR3 spans 14 amino acids. The CDR3 nucleotides are TGTGCCAGCGGATCCGGACAGGGGACTGGAGAGCAGTTCTTC. It is translated as CASGSGQGTGEQFF. Full variable domain (remainder filled in from reference TRBV7-9 and TRBJ2-1): DTGVSQNPRHKITKRGQNVTFRCDPISEHNRLYWYRQTLGQGPEFLTYFQNEAQLEKSRLLSDRFSAERPKGSFSTLEIQRTEQGDSAMYLCASGSGQGTGEQFFGPGTRLTVL.

This clone has just a few counts. The gene calls are TRBV7-6 and TRBJ2-7; tentative D call: TRBD2 (5 bases). The CDR3 is made up of 13 amino acids. The V gene lost 4 bases and the J gene lost 6 bases, with 13 bases spanning the gap. Germline V gene sequence: CDR1 SGHVS, CDR2 FNYEAQ. The CDR3, as DNA: TGTGCCAGCAGCTCGTTTGGGAGTGGCGAGCAGTACTTC. Translated, it gives CASSSFGSGEQYF.

V and J are TRBV7-3 and TRBJ2-1; 13 bases are a match to TRBD2. The germline CDR1 and CDR2 sequences are SGHTA and FQGTGA. Trimming removed 0 bases from V and 7 bases from J; junction bases left unmatched: 3. The CDR3 totals 16 residues. The CDR3, as DNA: TGTGCCAGCAGCTTAACGGGACTAGCGGGATCTAATGAGCAGTTCTTC. This gives the protein CASSLTGLAGSNEQFF. The full variable domain, completed using reference TRBV7-3 and TRBJ2-1, is GAGVSQTPSNKVTEKGKYVELRCDPISGHTALYWYRQSLGQGPEFLIYFQGTGAADDSGLPNDRFFAVRPEGSVSTLKIQRTERGDSAVYLCASSLTGLAGSNEQFFGPGTRLTVL.

This clone has a handful of counts. V is TRBV7-2 and J is TRBJ2-1; TRBD2 matches 8 bases. Trimming at V came to 8 bases and at J to 6 bases, leaving 12 bases not matched to a gene. In germline, CDR1 is SGHTA, CDR2 FQGNSA. This CDR3 is 15 amino acids long. Here the CDR3 DNA reads TGTGCCAGCTCGGGAGGGCGGGGGGTTTCCAATGAGCAGTTCTTC. It encodes CASSGGRGVSNEQFF.

This clone was recorded a few times. The rearrangement links TRBV9 to TRBJ1-4, with 9 bases identical to TRBD1. This CDR3 has 15 residues. With V trimmed by 4 bases and J by 7 bases, 8 bases remained unmatched. CDR1 and CDR2 from the germline V gene are SGDLS and YYNGEE. The chain's CDR3 is CASSSTGTGSEKLFF. CDR3 DNA sequence: TGTGCCAGCAGCAGCACCGGGACAGGGAGTGAAAAACTGTTTTTT.

The chain uses TRBV29-1 and TRBJ1-2; D remains unclear. The CDR3 runs 12 residues. Germline CDR1 reads SQVTM; CDR2 reads ANQGSEA. V was clipped by 6 bases and J by 2 bases, with 10 bases between them. In nucleotides, the CDR3 is TGCAGCGTGGCCGGACTAAACTATGGCTACACCTTC. It translates to CSVAGLNYGYTF.

This clone occurred a few times. Other nucleotide sequences in the sample specify the same CDR3. V usage is TRBV5-1 and J usage is TRBJ2-5; D remains unclear. The germline V and J ends were trimmed by 6 bases and 5 bases, with 8 bases remaining between them. Germline assignment: CDR1 SGHRS and CDR2 YFSETQ. The CDR3 length is 11 residues. CDR3: CASTSEETQYF. CDR3 DNA sequence: TGCGCCAGCACTTCTGAGGAGACCCAGTACTTC.

The rearrangement uses TRBV7-4 and TRBJ2-7; 9 positions agree with TRBD2. Losses at the gene ends were 3 bases for V and 0 bases for J; bases not matched to a gene: 3. Germline CDR1 SGHVT, CDR2 SQSDAQ. The CDR3 loop spans 15 amino acids. Here the CDR3 DNA reads TGTGCCAGCAGCTTTAGCGGGAGTGGCTCCTACGAGCAGTACTTC. Protein product: CASSFSGSGSYEQYF.

This chain links TRBV27 with TRBJ2-2; 10 nucleotides align to TRBD1. Germline CDR1 reads MNHEY; CDR2 reads SMNVEV (reference sequence). This CDR3 is 16 amino acids long. Trimming cost V 5 bases and J 5 bases; bases outside gene matches: 8. CDR3 region: CASSPPPGQGTGELFF. The CDR3 nucleotides are TGTGCCAGCAGTCCCCCTCCGGGACAGGGGACCGGGGAGCTGTTTTTT.

This clone came up a few times. This chain connects TRBV28 to TRBJ2-5; TRBD1 agrees at 8 bases. The CDR3 length is 13 residues. V gave up 8 bases and J gave up 7 bases; unmatched junction bases: 9. From germline, CDR1 is MDHEN and CDR2 SYDVKM. The CDR3 loop reads CASGTGQSGTQYF. The CDR3 region has the DNA TGTGCCAGCGGGACAGGACAGTCTGGGACCCAGTACTTC. The full variable domain, with the rest looked up from reference TRBV28 and TRBJ2-5, is DVKVTQSSRYLVKRTGEKVFLECVQDMDHENMFWYRQDPGLGLRLIYFSYDVKMKEKGDIPEGYSVSREKKERFSLILESASTNQTSMYLCASGTGQSGTQYFGPGTRLLVL.

The chain has TRBV5-4 and TRBJ2-7; possibly TRBD1 for D (6 bases). The V gene's germline CDR1 is SGHNT and CDR2 YYREEE (reference sequence). V was shortened by 2 bases and J by 4 bases, with 10 bases between the two germline ends. This CDR3 has 13 amino acids. The CDR3, as DNA: TGTGCCAGCAGCTTAGGGACACTATACGAGCAGTACTTC. This encodes CASSLGTLYEQYF. Combining the CDR3 with reference TRBV5-4 and TRBJ2-7 gives the whole variable domain ETGVTQSPTHLIKTRGQQVTLRCSSQSGHNTVSWYQQALGQGPQFIFQYYREEENGRGNFPPRFSGLQFPNYSSELNVNALELDDSALYLCASSLGTLYEQYFGPGTRLTVT.

This clone was counted only a few times. The chain recombines TRBV9 with TRBJ2-7; 7 bases line up with TRBD2. Germline values: CDR1 SGDLS, CDR2 YYNGEE. J was trimmed by 7 bases and V by 2 bases; bases with no gene match: 12. This CDR3 comprises 15 residues. The CDR3 sequence is CASSVDPSGFTEQYF. For the CDR3, the DNA is TGTGCCAGCAGCGTTGATCCTAGCGGTTTTACGGAGCAGTACTTC.